This TCR beta chain was identified in a study of T cells and Merkel cell carcinoma outcomes. Generated by immunoSEQ multiplex PCR, the TCRdb table keeps only in-frame clones and is missing some. Among over 15,000 clones listed, about four fifths were seen once. Germline V gene data show CDR1 as SGHRS and CDR2 as YFSETQ. V was clipped by 0 bases and J by 0 bases, with 9 bases between them. This CDR3 has 15 amino acids. This chain uses TRBV5-1 with TRBJ1-1; no clear D gene. What was sequenced was tumor tissue from Merkel cell carcinoma. This TCR came from a human donor with Merkel cell carcinoma. The DNA of the CDR3 is TGCGCCAGCAGCTTGGCCTCGGGGATGAACACTGAAGCTTTCTTT. Translated, it gives CASSLASGMNTEAFF.